Each of the 20 T cell receptor beta chains below was sequenced from the same sample in a study of beta chain features in type 1 diabetes. Regarding the study as a whole: There was a moderate but significant shortening of TCRB CDR3s in all four CD4+ subsets of Type 1 diabetes patients.

These TCRs are of unknown antigen specificity. Reverse transcribing all isolated RNA meant expressed TCRB transcripts were sequenced. Profiling relied on immunoSEQ multiplex PCR, and the TCRdb table lists in-frame clones only, not all of them. The repertoire consists of 300,000 to 450,000 clones, with 9.6% occurring once and the leading ten covering 0.55% to 0.75%. Sample: central memory CD4+ T cells from blood. The source of these receptors is a man younger than 40 with type 1 diabetes.

CDR3 sequence (DNA): TGTGCCAGCAGTTCGAACCCAGGACAGATAAAGTACTACGCCTACGAGCAGTACTTC. This gives the protein CASSSNPGQIKYYAYEQYF. This chain links TRBV27 with TRBJ2-7; D may be TRBD1 (6 bases). The germline V gene encodes CDR1 MNHEY and CDR2 SMNVEV (reference sequence). The V gene lost 4 bases and the J gene lost 2 bases, with 27 bases spanning the gap. The CDR3 is made up of 19 amino acids.

The V call is TRBV28, the J call TRBJ2-1; perhaps D is TRBD1 or TRBD2 (6 bases each). CDR3 size: 15 residues. The V gene lost 3 bases and the J gene lost 3 bases, with 12 bases spanning the gap. Germline CDR1 reads MDHEN; CDR2 reads SYDVKM. As DNA, the CDR3 is TGTGCCAGCAGTTTCGGGGGCGATGGCTACAATGAGCAGTTCTTC. This codes for CASSFGGDGYNEQFF.

The rearrangement joins TRBV7-8 to TRBJ2-3; 7 positions agree with TRBD2. There are 16 residues in the CDR3. Germline CDR1 SGHVS, CDR2 FQNEAQ. The V segment lost 2 bases and the J segment 2 bases; nucleotides outside the gene matches: 7. The CDR3 spells CASSLRGSGTTDTQYF. CDR3 bases: TGTGCCAGCAGCTTACGGGGCAGCGGGACCACAGATACGCAGTATTTT.

The rearrangement links TRBV4-2 to TRBJ2-7; 9 bases agree with TRBD1. Trimming cost V 1 base and J 5 bases; bases outside gene matches: 3. This CDR3 has 14 amino acids. CDR1 is LGHNA, CDR2 YNFKEQ, per germline. CDR3: CASSQGQGEDEQYF. For the CDR3, the DNA is TGTGCCAGCAGCCAAGGACAGGGGGAGGACGAGCAGTACTTC.

The V and J genes are TRBV5-1 and TRBJ2-3, with D possibly TRBD1 on 5 matching bases. The germline CDR1 and CDR2 sequences are SGHRS and YFSETQ. Between the trimmed V and J ends, which lost 0 bases and 1 base, there was a span of 9 bases. The CDR3 is made up of 15 amino acids. In nucleotides, the CDR3 is TGCGCCAGCAGCTTGGAGGGGTACGGCACAGATACGCAGTATTTT. Protein sequence: CASSLEGYGTDTQYF.

The chain uses TRBV11-2 and TRBJ2-4; D possibly corresponds to TRBD1 (6 bases). The germline V gene has CDR1 SGHAT and CDR2 FQNNGV. Trimming left V 1 base short and J 0 bases short, with 7 bases between. The CDR3 length is 15 residues. CDR3 nucleotides: TGTGCCAGCAGCTTAGTCAGGGGAGCCAAAAACATTCAGTACTTC. Protein sequence: CASSLVRGAKNIQYF.

The J gene is TRBJ1-2, the V gene TRBV6-1; D ambiguous. CDR1 and CDR2 from the germline V gene are MNHNS and SASEGT. Trimming cost V 7 bases and J 4 bases, with 13 bases left between them. CDR3 length equals 13 residues. CDR3 in amino acids: CASKETFVYGYTF. CDR3 DNA: TGTGCCAGCAAGGAGACGTTCGTCTATGGCTACACCTTC.

V is TRBV19 and J is TRBJ2-7, with D unclear. The CDR3 contains 13 residues. The V end lost 2 bases, the J end lost 6 bases, and 11 bases lay between the germline ends. Germline assignment: CDR1 LNHDA and CDR2 SQIVND (reference sequence). The CDR3 spells CASSIQPRGEQYF. The CDR3 DNA is TGTGCCAGTAGTATACAGCCCCGAGGCGAGCAGTACTTC.

V and J are TRBV19 and TRBJ2-2; 8 bases are shared with TRBD1. The CDR3 is made up of 14 amino acids. Germline trimming cut 6 bases from V and 5 bases from J; bases unmatched to any gene: 5. Germline CDR1 is LNHDA and CDR2 is SQIVND (reference sequence). Here the CDR3 DNA reads TGTGCCAGTAGCGAACAGGGGGTGACCGGGGAGCTGTTTTTT. Residues: CASSEQGVTGELFF.

The chain carries TRBV21-1 and TRBJ2-7; TRBD1 is the table's D call and was not checked against the DNA. TRBV21-1 is a recognized pseudogene. The CDR3 loop spans 15 amino acids. This CDR3 is CASSRHGTGTYEQYF. In DNA form, the CDR3 reads TGTGCCAGCAGCCGACACGGGACAGGGACCTACGAGCAGTACTTC.

For this clone: The sample carries other DNA sequences with the same CDR3. V and J are TRBV11-2 and TRBJ2-1, with D unclear. Trimming cost V 1 base and J 4 bases, with 5 bases left between them. CDR1 SGHAT and CDR2 FQNNGV come from the germline V gene. The CDR3 runs to 13 residues. The CDR3 nucleotides read TGTGCCAGCAGCTTAGTGGGATACAATGAGCAGTTCTTC. Its translation: CASSLVGYNEQFF.

This clone came up a few times. The gene calls are TRBV7-2 and TRBJ2-7; possible D gene TRBD2, 6 bases. The CDR3 runs to 15 residues. The germline V and J ends were trimmed by 5 bases and 5 bases, with 19 bases remaining between them. Per germline, CDR1 SGHTA and CDR2 FQGNSA. The CDR3 DNA sequence: TGTGCCAGCAGCCCTAACTTGGGAGGAGGGCACGAGCAGTACTTC. Translation gives CASSPNLGGGHEQYF. Full variable domain (outside the CDR3, taken from reference TRBV7-2 and TRBJ2-7): GAGVSQSPSNKVTEKGKDVELRCDPISGHTALYWYRQSLGQGLEFLIYFQGNSAPDKSGLPSDRFSAERTGGSVSTLTIQRTQQEDSAVYLCASSPNLGGGHEQYFGPGTRLTVT.

This clone was counted only a few times. The rearrangement uses TRBV13 and TRBJ2-6, with a tentative D call TRBD1 (6 bases). CDR1 is PRHDT and CDR2 is FYEKMQ in the germline V gene (reference sequence). Trimming took 5 bases from V and 0 from J, leaving 20 bases between them. The CDR3 covers 19 residues. The CDR3 here is CASSRRTASLSSGANVLTF. In DNA form, the CDR3 reads TGTGCCAGCAGCAGAAGGACAGCTTCCCTTTCCTCTGGGGCCAACGTCCTGACTTTC.

There are a few counts of this clone. The CDR3 nucleotides read TGTGCCAGCAGCCCGCGACAGGGGGGCACTGAAGCTTTCTTT. It specifies CASSPRQGGTEAFF. The chain joins TRBV7-2 to TRBJ1-1, with 9 bases lining up with TRBD1. Unmatched junction bases numbered 5, after V lost 5 bases and J lost 4 bases. Germline V gene lookup returns CDR1 SGHTA and CDR2 FQGNSA. This CDR3 comprises 14 residues.

This clone has more than one count but fewer than ten. The chain links TRBV2 to TRBJ2-1, with TRBD1 matching 8 bases. The CDR3 totals 15 residues. J gave up 3 bases and V 3 bases, and 4 bases lay outside the gene matches. Looked up from germline, CDR1 is SNHLY and CDR2 is FYNNEI. The CDR3, as DNA: TGTGCCAGCAGTGATTCGACAGGGGACTACAATGAGCAGTTCTTC. Amino acid sequence: CASSDSTGDYNEQFF.

The chain uses TRBV13 and TRBJ2-2, with 8 bases matching TRBD1. V lost 5 bases, J lost 1 base, and 9 bases stayed unmatched. Germline V CDR1 and CDR2: PRHDT, FYEKMQ (reference sequence). CDR3 length: 17 amino acids. This CDR3 is CASSGTPGTGNTGELFF. In nucleotides, the CDR3 is TGTGCCAGCAGCGGCACTCCCGGGACAGGGAACACCGGGGAGCTGTTTTTT.

This clone has more than one count but fewer than ten. V gene TRBV4-3 combines with J gene TRBJ2-3; D uncertain. Germline-derived CDR1 and CDR2 are LGHNA and YSLEER. V lost 1 base and J 4 bases, leaving 9 bases between the germline ends. This CDR3 is 14 amino acids long. The chain's CDR3 is CASSQGTRSDTQYF. CDR3 bases: TGCGCCAGCAGCCAAGGAACGAGATCAGATACGCAGTATTTT.

The V gene is TRBV19, the J gene TRBJ1-5, with D hard to call. CDR1 and CDR2 (germline): LNHDA, SQIVND (reference sequence). V was shortened by 0 bases and J by 9 bases, with 9 bases between the two germline ends. CDR3 size: 13 residues. The CDR3 spells CASSIDLRAPQHF. CDR3 nucleotides: TGTGCCAGTAGTATAGACCTTCGGGCGCCCCAGCATTTT.

V and J are TRBV28 and TRBJ2-3, with D possibly being TRBD1 (5 bases). This CDR3 contains 15 residues. V was trimmed by 4 bases and J by 2 bases, leaving 13 bases between them. The germline V gene has CDR1 MDHEN and CDR2 SYDVKM. Here the CDR3 reads CASSSPDTNTDTQYF. Written as DNA, the CDR3 is TGTGCCAGCAGTTCCCCGGACACTAACACAGATACGCAGTATTTT.

The chain uses TRBV28 and TRBJ1-1; the D is unclear. Germline CDR1 and CDR2: MDHEN and SYDVKM. Trimming took 6 bases from V and 1 from J, leaving 12 bases between them. This CDR3 contains 14 residues. Here the CDR3 DNA reads TGTGCCAGCAGATCCGGGAGTAGGAACACTGAAGCTTTCTTT. Translation: CASRSGSRNTEAFF.